This entry describes one TCR beta chain. This clonotype has ten or more counts. No cognate antigen has been identified for it. No base-level quality is on record; no much larger clone is a single base apart. This record belongs to a study of Graves' ophthalmopathy and Graves' hyperthyroidism (dated by TCRdb to 2016 to 2018). About the investigation overall: Peripheral blood was collected at initial diagnosis, prior to any treatment. Following sample collection, hyperthyroidism patients were given methimazole at a starting dose of 30 mg daily, and ophthalmopathy patients were given high-dose intravenous methylprednisolone. To explore V-J signatures distinguishing ophthalmopathy from hyperthyroidism, a discovery set of 100 patients (about 41 ophthalmopathy, some 57 stable hyperthyroidism) was enrolled. The study used signatures of the TCR beta repertoire to tell Graves' ophthalmopathy apart from Graves' hyperthyroidism and to predict which patients would progress to ophthalmopathy. For training and testing, the 110 or so patients in the discovery cohort were randomly divided in a 7:3 ratio. In total, under 150 blood samples were TCR-sequenced: 40 to 45 ophthalmopathy, some 72 hyperthyroidism and 17 hyperthyroidism-to-ophthalmopathy patients. The independent validation cohort included roughly 19 hyperthyroidism patients plus 17 patients who later progressed from hyperthyroidism to ophthalmopathy. T-cell repertoires of thyroid tissue and blood were compared in more than five hyperthyroidism patients.

Hyperthyroidism was defined as stable when no progression to ophthalmopathy occurred within 18 months of follow-up. Hyperthyroidism patients were newly diagnosed, with disease duration under 2 months, and aged 18 to 65 years. Anyone with other autoimmune diseases, uncontrolled infections, pregnancy or lactation was excluded from the study. Diagnosis relied on clinical symptoms, serum thyroxine, TRAb, thyroid ultrasound and orbital computed tomography. Ficoll-Paque density gradient centrifugation was used to isolate PBMCs from under 11 ml of fresh peripheral blood. Total RNA was extracted with Trizol reagent and quality-checked on an Agilent 2100 Bioanalyzer. On the study overall, not on this receptor specifically: Among expanded thyroid clonotypes with frequency above 0.001, most also showed up in blood, which suggests that blood repertoires may reflect the thyroid immune response. In validation, the model predicted ophthalmopathy progression with 55% to 71% sensitivity and roughly 78% specificity; fewer than 15 predicted patients were CT-confirmed with GO in a median of approximately six months. In cross-validation, the 13-signature model distinguished ophthalmopathy from stable hyperthyroidism with about 90% sensitivity and approximately 81% specificity, while in the test set the corresponding values were approximately 80% and 75%. No statistical method was used to predetermine the sample size, and group allocation was not hidden from the investigators.

For repertoire sequencing, the TCR beta CDR3 regions were amplified from RNA transcripts. The first round of RT-PCR was done with HTBI primers and the Qiagen OneStep RT-PCR kit, and was followed by a second round of multiplex PCR, then size selection and purification. Libraries were sequenced on an Illumina HiSeq2000 using paired-end 100 bp reads. Processing in the source paper ran as follows. Reads were processed with SOAPnuke, discarding reads with adapters, uncalled bases, mean Phred below 15, or no exact constant-primer or identifier match. High-quality paired reads were merged with COPE v1.2.5. Clonotypes were defined as unique nucleotide sequences and were aligned to IMGT TRB V, D and J references using MiTCR v1.1. The analysis was limited to V-J combinations with a frequency above 0.0001, which together covered approximately 99% of repertoires. A TCR clonal expansion and chaos score per V-J combination was defined as the ratio of F50 clonal expansion to chaos observed in the TCRdist matrix. Welch's t-statistics and random forest were used to narrow the features down to around 12 V-J combinations, which were then fed into a naive Bayes classifier. The similarity between thyroid and blood repertoires was quantified using the Morisita-Horn index. TCRdb trimmed public reads at Q25 via fastp, called clones via MiXCR and kept in-frame beta chains. Rows with a matching CDR3 protein are joined into one entry that keeps the most common DNA and genes. TCRdb's processing, not the authors' own work, is the source of the V and J calls. The sample yields 350,000 to 450,000 distinct CDR3 sequences; around 20% were counted once. The top ten clones comprise roughly 3% of the sample.

From the cysteine through the phenylalanine, the CDR3 covers 13 amino acids. Just the 39-base CDR3 DNA is kept, in frame starting at base 1. From the germline V gene, CDR1 is MGHRA and CDR2 is YSYEKL. The junction shows trimming of 0 bases on V and 11 bases on J, plus 13 bases between the germline ends. This sequence originates from a woman between 18 and 29 years old with stable Graves' hyperthyroidism. Donor details come from another sample of the same person, matched by shared clones. Sequencing was done on a sample of peripheral blood. Recombination linked TRBV4-1 to TRBJ2-5; the D gene assignment is ambiguous. The CDR3 region reads CASSQDGEGRQYF. The sequence in DNA is TGCGCCAGCAGCCAAGATGGCGAAGGAAGACAGTACTTC.